The rows below give T cell receptor beta chains drawn from one sample of a study of OX40 agonist ivuxolimab in advanced cancers. Some clones are missing from TCRdb's copy, which holds only in-frame ones; the method was immunoSEQ multiplex PCR. This repertoire shows about 58,000 clones, around 83% found once; its top ten account for 0.8% to 1%. The sequencing used CD4+ or CD8+ T cells sorted from blood, collected in a trial of the OX40 agonist ivuxolimab. The receptors shown here come from an adult with an advanced solid tumor such as melanoma, head and neck, liver or kidney cancer. The CDR3 runs from the conserved cysteine through the conserved F or W.

j_call cdr3_length v_call cdr3_aa
TRBJ2-3 15 TRBV6-5 CASSYSTRLTDTQYF
TRBJ1-1 14 TRBV7-2 CASSLPGRATEAFF
TRBJ1-5 15 TRBV2 CASSGVLSSNQPQHF
TRBJ1-1 16 TRBV5-1 CASSLDGFGGNTEAFF
TRBJ2-3 15 TRBV7-2 CASSAAGVKTDTQYF
TRBJ1-4 15 TRBV5-1 CASSLTGAANEKLFF
TRBJ1-6 14 TRBV7-8 CASSLNGDNSPLHF
TRBJ2-3 16 TRBV5-6 CASSSKTGLVTDTQYF
TRBJ1-1 15 TRBV18 CASSPLDSLNTEAFF
TRBJ2-2 15 TRBV6-5 CASSALDVPVWELFF
TRBJ2-7 13 TRBV18 CASSPGQSYEQYF
TRBJ2-2 15 TRBV10-3 CAIRRTGADTGELFF
TRBJ2-4 14 TRBV5-1 CASSPVRGKNIQYF
TRBJ1-1 11 TRBV20-1 CSAKGGQRAFF
TRBJ2-7 13 TRBV5-1 CASSSDVGYEQYF
TRBJ2-5 15 TRBV30 CAWALAGVRQETQYF
TRBJ2-5 16 TRBV6-6 CASSTRGRGTQETQYF
TRBJ2-2 16 TRBV11-2 CASSRMTSANTGELFF
TRBJ1-1 17 TRBV5-4 CASSFGQGKGGGTEAFF
TRBJ1-4 16 TRBV15 CATSRERGLPNEKLFF
TRBJ1-5 15 TRBV19 CASRLDRASNQPQHF
TRBJ2-1 19 TRBV7-9 CASTSTLGSGGINYNEQFF
TRBJ1-1 16 TRBV9 CASSPRLKDVNTEAFF
TRBJ2-5 15 TRBV4-1 CASSQEGLIQETQYF
TRBJ2-7 14 TRBV5-1 CASSLGLERYEQYF
TRBJ1-6 15 TRBV27 CASSSDRVYSSPLHF
TRBJ1-2 16 TRBV19 CASSPGQERTLYGYTF
TRBJ2-1 16 TRBV19 CASRHRNLAGGNEQFF
TRBJ1-2 13 TRBV18 CASSHRQLYGYTF
TRBJ1-1 15 TRBV25-1 CASSEREGGGTEAFF
TRBJ1-1 14 TRBV6-5 CASRRTGTNTEAFF
TRBJ1-1 15 TRBV9 CASSVQIQGNTEAFF
TRBJ2-7 16 TRBV6-6 CASSLAGTSGSYEQYF
TRBJ1-1 15 TRBV4-2 CASSQDRVGNTEAFF
TRBJ2-7 17 TRBV27 CASSFRGGVPSSYEQYF
TRBJ2-5 12 TRBV2 CASSLVTGTQYF
TRBJ1-3 18 TRBV18 CASSPPNLRDHERNTIYF
TRBJ2-6 17 TRBV27 CASSLLGVSGGANVLTF
TRBJ1-4 17 TRBV11-2 CASSLTRRSSFGEKLFF
TRBJ2-5 17 TRBV6-1 CASSEQIAGGLQETQYF
TRBJ1-2 15 TRBV6-1 CASSVAGRGGRGYTF
TRBJ2-2 15 TRBV4-1 CASSRRQGDTGELFF
TRBJ1-1 13 TRBV11-2 CASSATGNTEAFF
TRBJ1-1 15 TRBV11-3 CASSWDSKMNTEAFF
TRBJ1-3 16 TRBV2 CASSGQVPSSGNTIYF
TRBJ1-5 16 TRBV18 CASSQRATAHGQPQHF
TRBJ2-4 14 TRBV6-6 CASSYDSRKNIQYF
TRBJ1-4 15 TRBV18 CASSPYRATNEKLFF
TRBJ2-7 14 TRBV5-1 CASSFRDRVHEQYF
TRBJ2-5 16 TRBV29-1 CSVLGLAGVGQETQYF
TRBJ2-1 16 TRBV5-1 CASSLAVDRPLGEQFF
TRBJ1-2 16 TRBV18 CASSPITQSSHYGYTF
TRBJ2-3 15 TRBV5-1 CASSPRQRLTDTQYF
TRBJ1-1 15 TRBV2 CASSEAGRANTEAFF
TRBJ2-4 13 TRBV19 CASSIPRAGRTYF
TRBJ2-7 14 TRBV5-4 CASSLVGGSYEQYF
TRBJ2-2 16 TRBV9 CASSVGGQPNTGELFF
TRBJ2-7 16 TRBV5-1 CASSLTSGGSSYEQYF
TRBJ2-7 13 TRBV19 CASSLTASYEQYF